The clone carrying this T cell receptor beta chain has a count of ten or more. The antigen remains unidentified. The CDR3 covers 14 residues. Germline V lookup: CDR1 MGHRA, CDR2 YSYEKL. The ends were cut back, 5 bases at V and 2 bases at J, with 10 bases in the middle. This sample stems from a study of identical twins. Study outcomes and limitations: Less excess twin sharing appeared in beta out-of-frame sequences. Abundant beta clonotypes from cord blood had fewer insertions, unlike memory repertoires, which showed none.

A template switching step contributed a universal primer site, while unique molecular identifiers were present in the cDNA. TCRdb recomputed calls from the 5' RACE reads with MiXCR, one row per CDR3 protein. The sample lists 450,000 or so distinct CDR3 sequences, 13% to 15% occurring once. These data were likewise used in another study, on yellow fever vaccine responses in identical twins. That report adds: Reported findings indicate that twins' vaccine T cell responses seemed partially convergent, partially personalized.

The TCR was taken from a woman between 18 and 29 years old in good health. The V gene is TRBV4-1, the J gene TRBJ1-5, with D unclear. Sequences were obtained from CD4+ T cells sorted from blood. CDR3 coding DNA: TGCGCCAGCAGCGGAGTGAGCGGCAATCAGCCCCAGCATTTT. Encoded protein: CASSGVSGNQPQHF.